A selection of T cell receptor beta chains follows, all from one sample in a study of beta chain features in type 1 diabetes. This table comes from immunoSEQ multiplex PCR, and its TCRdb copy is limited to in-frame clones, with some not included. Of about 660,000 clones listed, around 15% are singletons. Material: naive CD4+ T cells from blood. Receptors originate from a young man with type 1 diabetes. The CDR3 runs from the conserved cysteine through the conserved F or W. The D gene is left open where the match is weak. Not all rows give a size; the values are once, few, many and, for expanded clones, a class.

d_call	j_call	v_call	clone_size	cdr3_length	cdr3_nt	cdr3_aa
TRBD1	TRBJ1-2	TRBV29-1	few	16	TGCAGCGTTGAAATACGACCGGGACAGGAGTCCCATGGCTACACCTTC	CSVEIRPGQESHGYTF
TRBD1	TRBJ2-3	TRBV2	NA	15	TGTGCCAGCAGCATTAACAGGGGGCGATCAGATACGCAGTATTTT	CASSINRGRSDTQYF
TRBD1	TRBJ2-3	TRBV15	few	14	TGTGCCACCAGCAAGCGGACAGGCCCAGATACGCAGTATTTT	CATSKRTGPDTQYF
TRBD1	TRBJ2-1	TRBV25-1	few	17	TGTGCCAGCCGGGGACAGTTAGAAGGGTACTCCTACAATGAGCAGTTCTTC	CASRGQLEGYSYNEQFF
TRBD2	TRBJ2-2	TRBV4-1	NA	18	TGCGCCAGCAGCCTTGGCTCGAGGGCGGGAGGGTACACCGGGGAGCTGTTTTTT	CASSLGSRAGGYTGELFF
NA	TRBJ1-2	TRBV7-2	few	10	TGTGCCAGCAGCCCGTATGGCTACACCTTC	CASSPYGYTF
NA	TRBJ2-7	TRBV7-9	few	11	TGTGCCAGCACCGCCACCTACGAGCAGTACTTC	CASTATYEQYF
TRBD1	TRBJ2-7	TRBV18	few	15	TGTGCCAGCTCACCACTTGAGACAGGGGCCTACGAGCAGTACTTC	CASSPLETGAYEQYF
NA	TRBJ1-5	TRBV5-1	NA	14	TGCGCCAGCAGCTTGGGGAATAGCAATCAGCCCCAGCATTTT	CASSLGNSNQPQHF
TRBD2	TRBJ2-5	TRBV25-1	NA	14	TGTGCCAGCAGTGATCCGGGGGGGGCGGAGACCCAGTACTTC	CASSDPGGAETQYF